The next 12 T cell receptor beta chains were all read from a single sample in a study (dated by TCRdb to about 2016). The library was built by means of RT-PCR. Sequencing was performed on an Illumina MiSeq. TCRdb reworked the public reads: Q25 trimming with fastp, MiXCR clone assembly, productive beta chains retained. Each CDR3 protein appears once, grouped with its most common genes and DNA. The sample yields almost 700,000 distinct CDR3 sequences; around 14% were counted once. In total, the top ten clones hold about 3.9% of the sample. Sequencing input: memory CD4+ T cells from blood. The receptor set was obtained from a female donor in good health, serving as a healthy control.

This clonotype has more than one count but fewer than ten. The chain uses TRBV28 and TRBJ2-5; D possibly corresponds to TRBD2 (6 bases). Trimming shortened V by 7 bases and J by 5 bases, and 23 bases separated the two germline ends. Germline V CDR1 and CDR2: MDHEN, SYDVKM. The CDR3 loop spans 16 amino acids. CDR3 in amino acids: CASNKMGRGPGETQYF. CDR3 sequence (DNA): TGTGCCAGCAACAAGATGGGGCGGGGACCTGGGGAGACCCAGTACTTC.

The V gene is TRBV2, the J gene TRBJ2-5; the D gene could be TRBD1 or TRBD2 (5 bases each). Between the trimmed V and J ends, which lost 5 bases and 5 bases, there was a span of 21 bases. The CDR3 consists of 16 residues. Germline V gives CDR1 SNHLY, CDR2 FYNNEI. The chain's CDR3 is CASSLSPGAGGETQYF. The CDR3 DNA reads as TGTGCCAGCAGTCTAAGCCCCGGGGCTGGCGGGGAGACCCAGTACTTC.

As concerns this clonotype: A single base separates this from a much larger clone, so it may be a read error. The CDR3 DNA follows: TGTCCCACCAGTGATAACGGGGCTCGAGCTTTCTTT. As protein: CPTSDNGARAFF. The V gene is TRBV24-1, the J gene TRBJ1-1; TRBD1 might be the D (5 bases). Germline values: CDR1 KGHDR, CDR2 SFDVKD. The length of the CDR3 is 12 residues.

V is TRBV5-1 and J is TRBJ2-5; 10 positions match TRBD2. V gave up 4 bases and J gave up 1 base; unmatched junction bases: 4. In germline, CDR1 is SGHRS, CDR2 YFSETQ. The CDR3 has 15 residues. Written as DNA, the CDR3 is TGCGCCAGCAGCCGGGGGACTAGCGCCCAAGAGACCCAGTACTTC. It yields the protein CASSRGTSAQETQYF.

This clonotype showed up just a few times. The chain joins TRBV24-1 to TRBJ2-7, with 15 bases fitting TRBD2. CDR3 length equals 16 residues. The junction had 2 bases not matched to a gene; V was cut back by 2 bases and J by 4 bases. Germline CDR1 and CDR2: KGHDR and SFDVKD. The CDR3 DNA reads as TGTGCCACCAGTGATTGGACTAGCGGGAGGGGGTACGAGCAGTACTTC. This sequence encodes CATSDWTSGRGYEQYF.

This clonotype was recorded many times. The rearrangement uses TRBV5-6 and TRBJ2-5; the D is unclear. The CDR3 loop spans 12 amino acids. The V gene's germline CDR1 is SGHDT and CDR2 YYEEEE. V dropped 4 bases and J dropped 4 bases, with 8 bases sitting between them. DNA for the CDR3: TGTGCCAGCAGCCGGCGAGGAGAGACCCAGTACTTC. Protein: CASSRRGETQYF.

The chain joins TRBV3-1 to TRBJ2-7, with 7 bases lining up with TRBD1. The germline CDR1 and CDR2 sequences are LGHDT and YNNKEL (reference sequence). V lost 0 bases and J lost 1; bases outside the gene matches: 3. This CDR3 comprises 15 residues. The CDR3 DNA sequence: TGTGCCAGCAGCCAAGATTGGGACAGATCCTACGAGCAGTACTTC. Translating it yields CASSQDWDRSYEQYF.

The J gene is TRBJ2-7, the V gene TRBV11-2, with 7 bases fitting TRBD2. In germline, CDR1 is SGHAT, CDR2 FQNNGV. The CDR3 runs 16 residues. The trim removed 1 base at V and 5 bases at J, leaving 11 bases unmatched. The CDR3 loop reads CASSLVLAASTNEQYF. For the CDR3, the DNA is TGTGCCAGCAGCTTAGTCCTAGCGGCTAGCACCAACGAGCAGTACTTC.

Here the CDR3 DNA reads TGTGCCAGCAGCCAGGACACAGGGGGCAGGACTGAAGCTTTCTTT. The encoded protein is CASSQDTGGRTEAFF. V usage is TRBV3-1 and J usage is TRBJ1-1; the match to TRBD1 covers 9 bases. The CDR3 has 15 residues. Germline CDR1 is LGHDT and CDR2 is YNNKEL (reference sequence). The J segment lost 5 bases and the V segment lost 3 bases, leaving 7 bases of the junction unmatched.

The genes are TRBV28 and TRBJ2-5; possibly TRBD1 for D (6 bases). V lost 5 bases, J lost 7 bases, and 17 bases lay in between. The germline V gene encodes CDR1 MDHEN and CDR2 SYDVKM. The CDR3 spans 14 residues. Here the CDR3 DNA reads TGTGCCAGCAGTACTCCGGGTCAACAGGGGACCCAGTACTTC. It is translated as CASSTPGQQGTQYF.

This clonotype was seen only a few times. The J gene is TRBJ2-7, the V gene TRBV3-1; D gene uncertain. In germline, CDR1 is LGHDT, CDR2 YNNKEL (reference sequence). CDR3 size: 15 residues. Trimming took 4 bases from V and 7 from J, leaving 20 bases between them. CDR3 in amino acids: CASSPYLTSEREQYF. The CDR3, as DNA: TGTGCCAGCAGCCCATATCTAACTTCGGAGAGGGAGCAGTACTTC.

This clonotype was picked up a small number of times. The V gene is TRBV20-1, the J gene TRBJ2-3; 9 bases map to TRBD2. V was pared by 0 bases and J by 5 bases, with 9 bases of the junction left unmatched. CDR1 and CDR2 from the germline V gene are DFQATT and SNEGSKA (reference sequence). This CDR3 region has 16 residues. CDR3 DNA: TGCAGTGCTAGAGATCGGAATAGCGGGGGAGGAGATACGCAGTATTTT. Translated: CSARDRNSGGGDTQYF.